These T cell receptor beta chains were read from a single sample in a study of STAT5B mutations in CD4+ large granular lymphocyte leukemia. TCRdb's copy holds only in-frame clones and misses some; the assay was immunoSEQ multiplex PCR. Counted here are around 30,000 clones, 65% to 80% occurring once; the ten biggest clones make up roughly 2.1%. The sequenced sample consisted of CD4+ T cells from blood buffy coats. The receptor source for this set is a human donor in good health. CDR3s include the opening cysteine and the closing phenylalanine or tryptophan.

CDR3 protein: CATSRDLQGSYEQYF
V gene: TRBV15

CDR3 protein: CTSSPSRGAGGLGEQYF
V gene: TRBV1

CDR3 protein: CASSLGAAGTDTQYF
V gene: TRBV5-1

CDR3 protein: CASSFGTTSFQYF
V gene: TRBV6-6

CDR3 protein: CASSRGQGSYNEQFF
V gene: TRBV19

CDR3 protein: CSVVTGGSGYTF
V gene: TRBV29-1

CDR3 protein: CASSLGTGTWGYTF
V gene: TRBV5-6

CDR3 protein: CASRQDTFHSYEQYF
V gene: TRBV5-6

CDR3 protein: CASSPGSSYEQYF
V gene: TRBV6-6

CDR3 protein: CASSFLGTDTQYF
V gene: TRBV5-6

CDR3 protein: CASSPTPDLYEQYF
V gene: TRBV6-5

CDR3 protein: CASSTGLAGGSYEQYF
V gene: TRBV19

CDR3 protein: CASSSSATNEKLFF
V gene: TRBV7-9

CDR3 protein: CASSLDGDTQYF
V gene: TRBV11-3

CDR3 protein: CASSSSGTGSNEQFF
V gene: TRBV5-1

CDR3 protein: CASSDGRVTYEQYF
V gene: TRBV19

CDR3 protein: CASSQEQGAYEQYF
V gene: TRBV14

CDR3 protein: CASSFSGGPYEQYF
V gene: TRBV27

CDR3 protein: CASSGRGAGQETQYF
V gene: TRBV6-1

CDR3 protein: CASGTAAGEQYF
V gene: TRBV11-3

CDR3 protein: CASSEAQADRYGYTF
V gene: TRBV6-1

CDR3 protein: CASSQVQGAISGNTIYF
V gene: TRBV4-1

CDR3 protein: CASSTAKGRGSEKLFF
V gene: TRBV10-2

CDR3 protein: CATSADRVAGELFF
V gene: TRBV15

CDR3 protein: CASSPLPNMGQGKYEQYF
V gene: TRBV18

CDR3 protein: CAWSVIGRSSYEQYF
V gene: TRBV30

CDR3 protein: CASLMSGRGNTEAFF
V gene: TRBV19

CDR3 protein: CSVELARRTGVSGELFF
V gene: TRBV29-1

CDR3 protein: CAWSAPGSPHEQYF
V gene: TRBV30

CDR3 protein: CASSQNGQGYEQYF
V gene: TRBV18

CDR3 protein: CSRLADNSYNEQFF
V gene: TRBV23-1

CDR3 protein: CASSQDRYTEAFF
V gene: TRBV7-2

CDR3 protein: CAWSGANSPLHF
V gene: TRBV30

CDR3 protein: CASSPSGTSGRYNEQFF
V gene: TRBV7-2

CDR3 protein: CASSLIAARPDTQYF
V gene: TRBV6-5

CDR3 protein: CASSQDSGGNTEAFF
V gene: TRBV18

CDR3 protein: CASSQEGWREAEAFF
V gene: TRBV14